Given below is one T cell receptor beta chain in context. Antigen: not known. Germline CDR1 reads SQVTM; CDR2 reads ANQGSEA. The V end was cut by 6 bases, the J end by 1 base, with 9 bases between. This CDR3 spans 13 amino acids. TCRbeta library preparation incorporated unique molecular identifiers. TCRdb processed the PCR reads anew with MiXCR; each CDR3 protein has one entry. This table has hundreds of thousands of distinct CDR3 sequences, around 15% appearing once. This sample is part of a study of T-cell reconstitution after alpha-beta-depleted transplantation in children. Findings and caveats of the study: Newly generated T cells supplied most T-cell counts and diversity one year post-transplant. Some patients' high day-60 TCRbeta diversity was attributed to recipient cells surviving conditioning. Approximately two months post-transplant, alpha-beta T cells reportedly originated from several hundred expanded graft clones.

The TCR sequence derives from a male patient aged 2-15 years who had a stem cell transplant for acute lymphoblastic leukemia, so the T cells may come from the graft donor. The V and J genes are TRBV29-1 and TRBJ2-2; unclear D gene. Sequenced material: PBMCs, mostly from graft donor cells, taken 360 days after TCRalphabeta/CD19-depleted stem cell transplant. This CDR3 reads CSVWTGNTGELFF. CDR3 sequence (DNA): TGCAGCGTGTGGACGGGGAACACCGGGGAGCTGTTTTTT.